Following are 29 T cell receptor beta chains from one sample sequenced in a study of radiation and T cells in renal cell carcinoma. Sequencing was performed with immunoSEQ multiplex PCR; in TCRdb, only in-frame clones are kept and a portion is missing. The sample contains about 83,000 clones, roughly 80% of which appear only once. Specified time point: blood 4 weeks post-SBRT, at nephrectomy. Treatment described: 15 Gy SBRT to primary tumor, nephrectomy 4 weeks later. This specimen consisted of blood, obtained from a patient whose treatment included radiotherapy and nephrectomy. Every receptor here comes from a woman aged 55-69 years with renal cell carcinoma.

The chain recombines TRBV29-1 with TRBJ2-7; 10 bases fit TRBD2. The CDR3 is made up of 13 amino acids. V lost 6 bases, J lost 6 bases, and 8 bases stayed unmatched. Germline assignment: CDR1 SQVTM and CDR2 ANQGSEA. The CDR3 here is CSVASGSGVEQYF. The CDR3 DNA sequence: TGCAGCGTAGCTAGCGGGAGCGGAGTCGAGCAGTACTTC.

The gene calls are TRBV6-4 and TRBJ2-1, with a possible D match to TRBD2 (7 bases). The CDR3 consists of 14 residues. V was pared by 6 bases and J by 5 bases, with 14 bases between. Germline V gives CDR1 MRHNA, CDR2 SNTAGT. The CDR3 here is CASSKGEGHNEQFF. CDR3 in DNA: TGTGCCAGCAGCAAGGGGGAGGGACACAATGAGCAGTTCTTC.

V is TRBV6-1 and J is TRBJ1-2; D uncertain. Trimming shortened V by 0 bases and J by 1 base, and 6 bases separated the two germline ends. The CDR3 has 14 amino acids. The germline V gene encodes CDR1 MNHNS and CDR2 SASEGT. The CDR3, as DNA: TGTGCCAGCAGTGAAGCATGGGGTAACTATGGCTACACCTTC. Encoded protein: CASSEAWGNYGYTF.

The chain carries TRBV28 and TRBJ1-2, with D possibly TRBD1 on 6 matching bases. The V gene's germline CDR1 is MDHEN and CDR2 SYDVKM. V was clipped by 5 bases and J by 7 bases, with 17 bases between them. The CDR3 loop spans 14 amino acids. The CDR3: CASSPSRTDPGYTF. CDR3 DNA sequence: TGTGCCAGCAGTCCGTCCCGGACAGATCCTGGCTACACCTTC.

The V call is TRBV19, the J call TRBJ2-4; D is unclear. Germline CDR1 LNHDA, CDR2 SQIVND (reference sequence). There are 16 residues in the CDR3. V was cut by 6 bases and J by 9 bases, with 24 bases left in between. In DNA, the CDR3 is TGTGCCAGTAGGCTCTCTTCGGGCGGTCCTAAAGGCATTCAGTACTTC. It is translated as CASRLSSGGPKGIQYF. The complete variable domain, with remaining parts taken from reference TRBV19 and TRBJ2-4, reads DGGITQSPKYLFRKEGQNVTLSCEQNLNHDAMYWYRQDPGQGLRLIYYSQIVNDFQKGDIAEGYSVSREKKESFPLTVTSAQKNPTAFYLCASRLSSGGPKGIQYFGAGTRLSVL.

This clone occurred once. CDR3 bases: TGTGCCAGCAGAACCCTAACTTATTCACCCCTCCACTTT. Its translation is CASRTLTYSPLHF. The J gene is TRBJ1-6, the V gene TRBV6-6; D gene uncertain. The V gene's germline CDR1 is MNHNY and CDR2 SVGAGI (reference sequence). The CDR3 sequence is 13 residues long. V lost 6 bases, J lost 8 bases, and 11 bases lay in between.

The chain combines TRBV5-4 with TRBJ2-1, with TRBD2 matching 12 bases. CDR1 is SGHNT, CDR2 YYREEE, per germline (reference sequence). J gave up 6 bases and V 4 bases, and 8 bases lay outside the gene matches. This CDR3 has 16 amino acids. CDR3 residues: CASSPRTSGIVNEQFF. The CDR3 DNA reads TGTGCCAGCAGCCCCCGGACTAGCGGGATAGTCAATGAGCAGTTCTTC.

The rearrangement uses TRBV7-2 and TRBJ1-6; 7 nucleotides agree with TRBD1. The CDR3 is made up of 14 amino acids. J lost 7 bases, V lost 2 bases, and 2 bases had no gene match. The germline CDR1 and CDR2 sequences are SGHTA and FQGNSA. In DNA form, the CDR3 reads TGTGCCAGCAGCTTACCGACAGGGAATTCACCCCTCCACTTT. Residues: CASSLPTGNSPLHF.

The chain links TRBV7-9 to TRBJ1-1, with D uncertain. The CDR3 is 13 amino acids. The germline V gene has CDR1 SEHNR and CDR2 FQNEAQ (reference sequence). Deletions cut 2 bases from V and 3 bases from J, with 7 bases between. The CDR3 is CASSLQWDTEAFF. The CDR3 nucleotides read TGTGCCAGCAGCTTACAATGGGACACTGAAGCTTTCTTT.

The DNA for the CDR3 is TGTGCCAGCACTTCGTACTCCTCTGGGGCCAACGTCCTGACTTTC. Translating it yields CASTSYSSGANVLTF. V gene TRBV6-6 combines with J gene TRBJ2-6; the D is unclear. Per germline, CDR1 MNHNY and CDR2 SVGAGI (reference sequence). Trimming took 7 bases from V and 0 from J, leaving 10 bases between them. The CDR3 contains 15 residues.

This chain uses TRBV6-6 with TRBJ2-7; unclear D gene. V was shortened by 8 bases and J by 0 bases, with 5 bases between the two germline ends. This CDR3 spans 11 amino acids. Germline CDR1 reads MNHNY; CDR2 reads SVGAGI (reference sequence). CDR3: CASGLSYEQYF. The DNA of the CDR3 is TGTGCCAGCGGGCTCTCCTACGAGCAGTACTTC.

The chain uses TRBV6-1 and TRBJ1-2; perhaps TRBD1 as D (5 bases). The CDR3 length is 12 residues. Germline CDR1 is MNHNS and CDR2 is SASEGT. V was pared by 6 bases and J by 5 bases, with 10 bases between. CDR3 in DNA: TGTGCCAGCAGGGGGGATCTTTATGGCTACACCTTC. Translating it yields CASRGDLYGYTF.

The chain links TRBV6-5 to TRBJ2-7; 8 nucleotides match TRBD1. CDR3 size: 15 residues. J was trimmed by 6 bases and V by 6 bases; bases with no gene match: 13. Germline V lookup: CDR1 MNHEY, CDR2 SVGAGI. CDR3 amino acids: CASSPGRTGTGEQYF. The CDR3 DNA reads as TGTGCCAGCAGCCCCGGCCGGACTGGGACAGGCGAGCAGTACTTC.

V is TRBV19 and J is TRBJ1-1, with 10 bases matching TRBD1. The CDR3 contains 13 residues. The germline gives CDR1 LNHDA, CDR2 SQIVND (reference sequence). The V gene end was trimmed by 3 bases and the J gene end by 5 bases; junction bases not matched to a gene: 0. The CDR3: CASSMDRGTEAFF. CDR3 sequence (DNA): TGTGCCAGTAGTATGGACAGGGGGACTGAAGCTTTCTTT.

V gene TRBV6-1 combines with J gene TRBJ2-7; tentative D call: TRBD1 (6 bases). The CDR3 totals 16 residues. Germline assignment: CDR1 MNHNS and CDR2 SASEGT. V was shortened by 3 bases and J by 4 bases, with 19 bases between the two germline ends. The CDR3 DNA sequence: TGTGCCAGCAGTGACCATACTCCGGGACACCTTTACGAGCAGTACTTC. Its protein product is CASSDHTPGHLYEQYF.

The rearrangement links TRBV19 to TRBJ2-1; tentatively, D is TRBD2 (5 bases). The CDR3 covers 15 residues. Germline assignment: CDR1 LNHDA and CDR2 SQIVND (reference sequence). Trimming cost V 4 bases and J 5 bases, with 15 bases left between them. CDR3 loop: CASSKNTGNNNEQFF. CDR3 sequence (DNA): TGTGCCAGTAGTAAAAACACCGGGAATAACAATGAGCAGTTCTTC.

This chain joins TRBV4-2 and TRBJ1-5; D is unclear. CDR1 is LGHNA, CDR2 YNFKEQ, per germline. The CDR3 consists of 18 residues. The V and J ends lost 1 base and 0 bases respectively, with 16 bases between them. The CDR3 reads CASSQGDQSLDSNQPQHF. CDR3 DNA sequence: TGTGCCAGCAGCCAAGGTGACCAGTCTTTGGATAGCAATCAGCCCCAGCATTTT.

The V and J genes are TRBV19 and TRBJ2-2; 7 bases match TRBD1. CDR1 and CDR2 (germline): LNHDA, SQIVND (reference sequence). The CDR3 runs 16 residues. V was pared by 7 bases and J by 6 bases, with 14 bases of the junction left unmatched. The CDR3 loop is CASTNPGIQGPGELFF. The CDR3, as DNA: TGTGCCAGTACCAATCCGGGGATACAGGGGCCCGGGGAGCTGTTTTTT.

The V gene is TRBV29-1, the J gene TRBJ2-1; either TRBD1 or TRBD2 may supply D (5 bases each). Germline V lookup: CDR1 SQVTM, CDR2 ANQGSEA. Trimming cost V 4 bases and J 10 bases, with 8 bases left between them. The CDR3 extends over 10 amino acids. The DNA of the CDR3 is TGCAGCGTTGTTGGGGGAGAGCAGTTCTTC. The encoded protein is CSVVGGEQFF.

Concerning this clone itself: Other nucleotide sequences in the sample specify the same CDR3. The CDR3 protein is CASSEWDQAMGEAFF. The CDR3 DNA follows: TGTGCCAGCAGTGAGTGGGACCAGGCAATGGGTGAAGCTTTCTTT. The chain has TRBV2 and TRBJ1-1; TRBD1 might be the D (5 bases). The germline CDR1 and CDR2 sequences are SNHLY and FYNNEI. V was cut by 3 bases and J by 7 bases, with 18 bases left in between. This CDR3 is 15 amino acids long. The entire variable domain, with the rest obtained from reference TRBV2 and TRBJ1-1, is as follows: EPEVTQTPSHQVTQMGQEVILRCVPISNHLYFYWYRQILGQKVEFLVSFYNNEISEKSEIFDDQFSVERPDGSNFTLKIRSTKLEDSAMYFCASSEWDQAMGEAFFGQGTRLTVV.

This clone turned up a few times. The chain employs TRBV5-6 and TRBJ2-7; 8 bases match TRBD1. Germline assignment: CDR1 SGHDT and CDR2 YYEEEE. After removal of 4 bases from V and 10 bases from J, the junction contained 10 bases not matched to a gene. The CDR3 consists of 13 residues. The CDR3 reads CASSDGTGAYQYF. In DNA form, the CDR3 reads TGTGCCAGCAGCGATGGGACAGGCGCCTATCAGTACTTC. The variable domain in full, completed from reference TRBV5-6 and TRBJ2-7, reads DAGVTQSPTHLIKTRGQQVTLRCSPKSGHDTVSWYQQALGQGPQFIFQYYEEEERQRGNFPDRFSGHQFPNYSSELNVNALLLGDSALYLCASSDGTGAYQYFGPGTRLTVT.

CDR3 amino acids: CASSDGTHRGETQYF. DNA for the CDR3: TGCGCCAGCAGCGACGGGACTCACAGAGGGGAGACCCAGTACTTC. The chain links TRBV5-1 to TRBJ2-5; TRBD2 might be the D (6 bases). V lost 4 bases, J lost 5 bases, and 18 bases lay in between. The CDR3 runs 15 residues. CDR1 is SGHRS, CDR2 YFSETQ, per germline.

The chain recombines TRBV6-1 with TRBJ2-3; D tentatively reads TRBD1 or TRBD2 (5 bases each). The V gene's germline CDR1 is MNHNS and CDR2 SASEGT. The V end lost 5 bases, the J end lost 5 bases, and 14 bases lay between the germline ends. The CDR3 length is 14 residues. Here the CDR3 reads CASSPRGVQDTQYF. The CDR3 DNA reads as TGTGCCAGCAGTCCCCGAGGGGTACAAGATACGCAGTATTTT.

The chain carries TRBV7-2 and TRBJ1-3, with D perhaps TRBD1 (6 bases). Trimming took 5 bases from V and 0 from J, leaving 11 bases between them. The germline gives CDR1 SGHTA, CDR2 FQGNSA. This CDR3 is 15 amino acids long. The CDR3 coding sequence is TGTGCCAGCAGCGCCACAGGGATCTCTGGAAACACCATATATTTT. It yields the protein CASSATGISGNTIYF.

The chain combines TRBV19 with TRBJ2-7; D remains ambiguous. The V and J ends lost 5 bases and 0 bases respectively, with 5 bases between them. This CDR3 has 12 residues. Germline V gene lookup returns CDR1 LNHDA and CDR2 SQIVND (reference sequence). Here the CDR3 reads CASSASSYEQYF. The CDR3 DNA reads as TGTGCCAGTAGTGCGAGCTCCTACGAGCAGTACTTC.

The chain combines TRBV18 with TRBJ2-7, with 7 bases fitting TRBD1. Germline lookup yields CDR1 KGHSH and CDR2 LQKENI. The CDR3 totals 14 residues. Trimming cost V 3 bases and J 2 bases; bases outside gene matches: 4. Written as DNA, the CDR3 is TGTGCCAGCTCACCCAGGGACAGCCCCTACGAGCAGTACTTC. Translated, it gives CASSPRDSPYEQYF.

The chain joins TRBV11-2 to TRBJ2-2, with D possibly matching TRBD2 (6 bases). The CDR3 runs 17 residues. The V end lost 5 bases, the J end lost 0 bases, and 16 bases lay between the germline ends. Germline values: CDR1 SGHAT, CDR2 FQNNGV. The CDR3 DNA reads TGTGCCAGCAGCCCTTTCCCGCTAGCGTCGAACACCGGGGAGCTGTTTTTT. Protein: CASSPFPLASNTGELFF.

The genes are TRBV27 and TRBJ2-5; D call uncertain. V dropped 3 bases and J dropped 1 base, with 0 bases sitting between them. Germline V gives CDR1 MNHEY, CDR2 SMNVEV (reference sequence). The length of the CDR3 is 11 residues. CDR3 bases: TGTGCCAGCAGTTTCCAAGAGACCCAGTACTTC. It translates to CASSFQETQYF.

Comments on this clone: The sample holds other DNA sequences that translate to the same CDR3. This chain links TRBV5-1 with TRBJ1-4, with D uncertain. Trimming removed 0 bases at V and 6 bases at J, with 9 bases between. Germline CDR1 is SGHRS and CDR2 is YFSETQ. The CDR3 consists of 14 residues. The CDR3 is CASSLDGLDEKLFF. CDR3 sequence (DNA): TGCGCCAGCAGCTTGGATGGGTTGGATGAAAAACTGTTTTTT. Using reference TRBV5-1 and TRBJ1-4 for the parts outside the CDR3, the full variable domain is KAGVTQTPRYLIKTRGQQVTLSCSPISGHRSVSWYQQTPGQGLQFLFEYFSETQRNKGNFPGRFSGRQFSNSRSEMNVSTLELGDSALYLCASSLDGLDEKLFFGSGTQLSVL.